Each of the 24 T cell receptor beta chains below was sequenced from the same sample in a study of OX40 agonist ivuxolimab in advanced cancers. Repertoires were generated with immunoSEQ multiplex PCR, while TCRdb's copy carries only in-frame clones and drops some. The profile shows about 150,000 clones, just over 90% of them singletons. The sequenced sample was CD4+ or CD8+ T cells sorted from blood, obtained in a trial of the OX40 agonist ivuxolimab. The receptors come from an adult with an advanced solid tumor such as melanoma, head and neck, liver or kidney cancer.

The chain joins TRBV10-3 to TRBJ2-1; 10 nucleotides line up with TRBD2. Germline CDR1 ENHRY, CDR2 SYGVKD. The CDR3 runs 15 residues. The CDR3 sequence: CASTPGLATYNEQFF. Here the CDR3 DNA reads TGTGCTTCAACCCCGGGACTAGCGACCTACAATGAGCAGTTCTTC.

The gene calls are TRBV5-1 and TRBJ2-2, with 7 bases identical to TRBD1. Trimming at V came to 4 bases and at J to 6 bases, leaving 18 bases not matched to a gene. The length of the CDR3 is 18 residues. In germline, CDR1 is SGHRS, CDR2 YFSETQ. The CDR3 region is CASSPNPTGAISAGELFF. CDR3 nucleotide sequence: TGCGCCAGCAGCCCTAACCCCACAGGGGCAATATCTGCCGGGGAGCTGTTTTTT. Full variable domain (rest looked up from reference TRBV5-1 and TRBJ2-2): KAGVTQTPRYLIKTRGQQVTLSCSPISGHRSVSWYQQTPGQGLQFLFEYFSETQRNKGNFPGRFSGRQFSNSRSEMNVSTLELGDSALYLCASSPNPTGAISAGELFFGEGSRLTVL.

The chain couples TRBV7-2 to TRBJ1-5; D is unclear. This CDR3 comprises 12 residues. Trimming cost V 4 bases and J 9 bases, with 10 bases left between them. The V gene's germline CDR1 is SGHTA and CDR2 FQGNSA. DNA for the CDR3: TGTGCCAGCAGCTCCCCCGGATCGCCCCAGCATTTT. This sequence encodes CASSSPGSPQHF.

The V call is TRBV27, the J call TRBJ2-1; TRBD1 might be the D (5 bases). Germline V gives CDR1 MNHEY, CDR2 SMNVEV (reference sequence). The CDR3 is 12 amino acids. V was cut by 6 bases and J by 9 bases, with 12 bases left in between. The CDR3 nucleotides are TGTGCCAGCAGCCCCAGGGCACCTGAGCAGTTCTTC. This codes for CASSPRAPEQFF.

This chain connects TRBV5-1 to TRBJ2-7; no definite D call. The CDR3 is 13 amino acids. With 4 bases removed from V and 6 bases from J, the gap between germline ends came to 14 bases. Germline assignment: CDR1 SGHRS and CDR2 YFSETQ. The CDR3 is CASSPPLGSEQYF. CDR3 DNA sequence: TGCGCCAGCAGCCCACCTTTAGGAAGCGAGCAGTACTTC.

The V call is TRBV7-2, the J call TRBJ1-2; the match to TRBD1 covers 7 bases. This CDR3 region has 16 residues. The germline gives CDR1 SGHTA, CDR2 FQGNSA. V lost 2 bases to trimming and J lost 2 bases; unmatched junction nucleotides: 8. The CDR3 sequence is CASSLMTGTLNYGYTF. The CDR3 DNA follows: TGTGCCAGCAGCTTAATGACAGGGACCCTGAACTATGGCTACACCTTC.

The V call is TRBV19, the J call TRBJ1-1, with D possibly TRBD1 on 5 matching bases. Trimming removed 6 bases from V and 7 bases from J, with 15 bases in between. The CDR3 totals 13 residues. Germline CDR1 reads LNHDA; CDR2 reads SQIVND (reference sequence). CDR3 amino acids: CASSIRGRGEAFF. The CDR3 DNA follows: TGTGCCAGTAGCATAAGGGGTCGGGGTGAAGCTTTCTTT.

The chain combines TRBV14 with TRBJ1-2; TRBD1 agrees at 10 bases. In germline, CDR1 is SGHDN, CDR2 FVKESK. The CDR3 runs to 15 residues. J gave up 8 bases and V 0 bases, and 6 bases lay outside the gene matches. CDR3: CASSQDAGQGVGYTF. As DNA, the CDR3 is TGTGCCAGCAGCCAAGATGCAGGACAGGGGGTCGGCTACACCTTC.

This chain connects TRBV5-1 to TRBJ2-1, with no clear D. The germline gives CDR1 SGHRS, CDR2 YFSETQ. V lost 4 bases, J lost 6 bases, and 17 bases lay in between. This CDR3 is built from 15 residues. CDR3 protein: CASSPTPGGPNEQFF. The CDR3 DNA sequence: TGCGCCAGCAGCCCCACGCCGGGCGGCCCCAATGAGCAGTTCTTC.

The chain recombines TRBV28 with TRBJ1-3; D not certain. V lost 3 bases and J 8 bases, leaving 20 bases between the germline ends. This CDR3 has 16 amino acids. In germline, CDR1 is MDHEN, CDR2 SYDVKM. The CDR3 spells CASSLNPFFTGDTIYF. The CDR3 DNA reads TGTGCCAGCAGTTTGAACCCCTTCTTCACCGGGGACACCATATATTTT.

This sequence joins TRBV6-5 and TRBJ2-7, with D perhaps matching TRBD2 (6 bases). V was shortened by 0 bases and J by 0 bases, with 12 bases between the two germline ends. This CDR3 has 16 residues. In germline, CDR1 is MNHEY, CDR2 SVGAGI. The CDR3 is CASSYSLGGFSYEQYF. The CDR3 bases are TGTGCCAGCAGTTACTCGTTGGGGGGTTTCTCCTACGAGCAGTACTTC.

This clone was picked up one time. The rearrangement joins TRBV9 to TRBJ2-1; TRBD1 agrees at 7 bases. J gave up 5 bases and V 2 bases, and 1 base lay outside the gene matches. Germline assignment: CDR1 SGDLS and CDR2 YYNGEE. This CDR3 has 13 amino acids. In nucleotides, the CDR3 is TGTGCCAGCAGCGTTACAGGGGACAATGAGCAGTTCTTC. Translation gives CASSVTGDNEQFF.

The chain recombines TRBV5-1 with TRBJ1-1; D perhaps matches TRBD1 (6 bases). From germline, CDR1 is SGHRS and CDR2 YFSETQ. The V and J ends lost 4 bases and 1 base respectively, with 14 bases between them. The CDR3 is made up of 15 amino acids. CDR3 bases: TGCGCCAGCAGCCCCAATACAGGGCCGAACACTGAAGCTTTCTTT. This codes for CASSPNTGPNTEAFF.

The chain employs TRBV4-1 and TRBJ1-2, with 12 bases that match TRBD1. CDR3 length: 20 residues. Trimming cost V 2 bases and J 8 bases; bases outside gene matches: 21. Germline CDR1 reads MGHRA; CDR2 reads YSYEKL. The CDR3 region is CASSQTSVPGTGGGAEGYTF. The CDR3 DNA follows: TGCGCCAGCAGCCAAACATCAGTTCCAGGGACAGGGGGCGGGGCGGAGGGCTACACCTTC.

This chain joins TRBV5-4 and TRBJ2-1, with 15 bases matching TRBD2. The CDR3 runs to 14 residues. From germline, CDR1 is SGHNT and CDR2 YYREEE (reference sequence). Trimming removed 4 bases from V and 15 bases from J; junction bases left unmatched: 8. CDR3 nucleotides: TGTGCCAGCAGCGAACCGGGACTAGCGGGAGGCGGGTTCTTC. Protein product: CASSEPGLAGGGFF.

The chain joins TRBV19 to TRBJ2-1; D perhaps matches TRBD2 (5 bases). This CDR3 has 15 amino acids. Trimming cost V 6 bases and J 0 bases, with 12 bases left between them. Germline V gene lookup returns CDR1 LNHDA and CDR2 SQIVND (reference sequence). The chain's CDR3 is CASRNSGSSYNEQFF. The CDR3 DNA follows: TGTGCCAGTAGGAATTCGGGGAGCTCCTACAATGAGCAGTTCTTC.

The V and J genes are TRBV27 and TRBJ1-5, with 7 bases lining up with TRBD1. Looked up from germline, CDR1 is MNHEY and CDR2 is SMNVEV (reference sequence). The CDR3 covers 14 residues. With V trimmed by 6 bases and J by 7 bases, 9 bases remained unmatched. The CDR3, as DNA: TGTGCCAGCAGCCCCGACAGGGCCGAGCAGCCCCAGCATTTT. This translates into CASSPDRAEQPQHF.

CDR3 in amino acids: CASSLTGETYEQYF. In nucleotides, the CDR3 is TGTGCCAGCAGTTTAACGGGAGAAACCTACGAGCAGTACTTC. This sequence joins TRBV28 and TRBJ2-7, with a weak D call TRBD2 (6 bases). The CDR3 totals 14 residues. Trimming pared 2 bases from V and 2 bases from J, leaving 10 bases between. CDR1 and CDR2 from the germline V gene are MDHEN and SYDVKM.

The V gene is TRBV15, the J gene TRBJ1-4; the D gene is possibly TRBD1 (6 bases). Germline V gives CDR1 LNHNV, CDR2 YYDKDF (reference sequence). The CDR3 spans 19 residues. Trimming shortened V by 0 bases and J by 0 bases, and 17 bases separated the two germline ends. The CDR3 sequence: CATSRDWGTTLPTNEKLFF. In nucleotides, the CDR3 is TGTGCCACCAGCAGAGATTGGGGGACAACCTTACCAACTAATGAAAAACTGTTTTTT.

The gene calls are TRBV11-3 and TRBJ2-1; D unresolved. There are 12 residues in the CDR3. V lost 3 bases to trimming and J lost 6 bases, with 6 bases between them. Germline values: CDR1 SGHNT, CDR2 YENEEA. CDR3 sequence reads: CASSFYPNEQFF. For the CDR3, the DNA is TGTGCCAGCAGCTTCTACCCCAATGAGCAGTTCTTC.

As to this clone: At one end, the junction sequence differs from germline, possibly due to a read error. CDR3 amino acids: CASSIGQGDSYEQYF. In DNA form, the CDR3 reads TGTGCTAGCAGCATCGGACAGGGCGACTCCTACGAGCAGTACTTC. The J gene is TRBJ2-7, the V gene TRBV7-7, with 8 positions matching TRBD1. The CDR3 is 15 amino acids. The germline gives CDR1 SSHAT, CDR2 FNYEAQ (reference sequence).

The V gene is TRBV2, the J gene TRBJ1-1; no clear D gene. Deletions cut 6 bases from V and 0 bases from J, with 11 bases between. Germline V lookup: CDR1 SNHLY, CDR2 FYNNEI. The CDR3 has 14 amino acids. CDR3 sequence: CASRTNFVNTEAFF. The CDR3, as DNA: TGTGCCAGCAGGACTAACTTCGTGAACACTGAAGCTTTCTTT.

The chain employs TRBV5-1 and TRBJ2-7; D is perhaps TRBD2 (5 bases). CDR1 SGHRS and CDR2 YFSETQ come from the germline V gene. The CDR3 consists of 17 residues. The V and J ends lost 4 bases and 1 base respectively, with 21 bases between them. The DNA for the CDR3 is TGCGCCAGCAGCCGACTGACCCCCGGAAAGCGGTCCTACGAGCAGTACTTC. Translated, it gives CASSRLTPGKRSYEQYF.

This chain links TRBV28 with TRBJ1-4; TRBD1 aligns across 7 bases. With V trimmed by 3 bases and J by 5 bases, 3 bases remained unmatched. In germline, CDR1 is MDHEN, CDR2 SYDVKM. The CDR3 extends over 14 amino acids. The CDR3 is CASSFRQGNEKLFF. CDR3 in DNA: TGTGCCAGCAGTTTCCGACAGGGAAATGAAAAACTGTTTTTT.